This T cell receptor beta chain was observed in a study of cytomegalovirus exposure and HLA in healthy donors. In the study overall: The same platform used for the approximately 670 first-cohort repertoires was also used for the 100 to 150 validation repertoires, as a later analysis reported.

CDR1 and CDR2 (germline): SGHNT, YYREEE (reference sequence). The length of the CDR3 is 16 residues. Points on this clone: The antigen is unknown. The junction and the germline gene differ at one end; a read error may be behind it.

Clones were sequenced by immunoSEQ multiplex PCR, and TCRdb holds only the in-frame ones, with some missing. The sample contains about 82,000 clones, more than 85% of which appear only once. Study-wide results and caveats: Cytomegalovirus-associated TCR beta chains were listed, numbering some 170. Most TCR sequences were seen very rarely across donors, but some public TCRs occurred in many. The classifier, whose performance was assessed in both the original and validation cohorts, reportedly diagnosed cytomegalovirus status with high specificity and sensitivity.

The V call is TRBV5-4, the J call TRBJ2-1; TRBD2 is a possible D gene (5 bases). Sequencing used PBMCs. The sequence was collected from a man in his late teens or twenties in good health and CMV-seronegative. CDR3 region: CASSLAMRVSSNEQFF. CDR3 bases: TGTGCCAGCAGCTTGGCCATGCGGGTTTCCTCCAATGAGCAGTTCTTC.